The 25 T cell receptor beta chains given below trace back to one sample, sequenced in a study of monozygotic twins with inflammatory bowel disease. No DNA is given; TCRdb re-called the 5' RACE reads and lists each CDR3 protein once. This listing includes 350,000 to 400,000 distinct CDR3 sequences. The sample taken for sequencing was blood. These receptors were collected from a human donor with ulcerative colitis or Crohn's disease, or a healthy co-twin of an affected twin (not recorded which).

CDR3 amino acids: CASSPPWGQGSFTGNTIYF. The chain carries TRBV12-3 or TRBV12-4 and TRBJ1-3; as DNA is missing, the TRBD1 call by TCRdb cannot be tested. CDR3 length: 19 residues.

The chain has TRBV7-9 and TRBJ1-1. The germline gives CDR1 SEHNR, CDR2 FQNEAQ (reference sequence). The CDR3 is 15 residues long. The CDR3 here is CASSKKQPMNTEAFF. The whole variable domain, filled in from reference TRBV7-9 and TRBJ1-1, reads DTGVSQNPRHKITKRGQNVTFRCDPISEHNRLYWYRQTLGQGPEFLTYFQNEAQLEKSRLLSDRFSAERPKGSFSTLEIQRTEQGDSAMYLCASSKKQPMNTEAFFGQGTRLTVV.

This CDR3 reads CASSPRGQGSSGYTF. The J gene is TRBJ1-2, the V gene TRBV7-2; TCRdb's D call of TRBD1 is untestable without DNA. Germline CDR1 reads SGHTA; CDR2 reads FQGNSA. The CDR3 runs 15 residues.

The chain couples TRBV7-2 to TRBJ1-1. CDR1 and CDR2 from the germline V gene are SGHTA and FQGNSA. The CDR3 spans 14 residues. This CDR3 is CASSQKSMNTEAFF.

CDR3 sequence: CASSLVGGYTIYF. This chain links TRBV7-9 with TRBJ1-3. Germline lookup yields CDR1 SEHNR and CDR2 FQNEAQ (reference sequence). There are 13 residues in the CDR3. Variable domain in full (rest from reference TRBV7-9 and TRBJ1-3): DTGVSQNPRHKITKRGQNVTFRCDPISEHNRLYWYRQTLGQGPEFLTYFQNEAQLEKSRLLSDRFSAERPKGSFSTLEIQRTEQGDSAMYLCASSLVGGYTIYFGEGSWLTVV.

This chain connects TRBV6-2 or TRBV6-3 to TRBJ2-2. CDR1 is MNHEY, CDR2 SVGEGT, per germline. The length of the CDR3 is 12 residues. CDR3 sequence reads: CASSYPERELFF.

The chain recombines TRBV4-1 with TRBJ2-2; TCRdb lists TRBD2, though no DNA is available to test this call. Germline V CDR1 and CDR2: MGHRA, YSYEKL. The CDR3 sequence is 17 residues long. The CDR3 here is CASSQDRVRVGTGELFF.

V is TRBV7-8 and J is TRBJ1-1; TCRdb lists TRBD1, though no DNA is available to test this call. The CDR3 is 15 amino acids. Germline assignment: CDR1 SGHVS and CDR2 FQNEAQ. The chain's CDR3 is CASSQAGGWVAEAFF.

The chain is built from TRBV12-3 or TRBV12-4 and TRBJ2-3; TCRdb designates TRBD2, a call that cannot be tested without DNA. The CDR3 has 15 amino acids. CDR3 region: CASSLDGRGTDTQYF.

The chain employs TRBV12-3 or TRBV12-4 and TRBJ2-6; no DNA is available, so the TRBD1 call from TCRdb remains unchecked. The CDR3 runs 17 residues. The CDR3 sequence: CARRDNLITSGANVLTF.

The rearrangement joins TRBV19 to TRBJ1-2. Germline-derived CDR1 and CDR2 are LNHDA and SQIVND (reference sequence). This CDR3 has 15 amino acids. The CDR3 region is CASIRRDSGNYGYTF.

V is TRBV5-1 and J is TRBJ1-5; TCRdb designates TRBD1, a call that cannot be tested without DNA. From germline, CDR1 is SGHRS and CDR2 YFSETQ. CDR3 size: 13 residues. The CDR3 protein is CATRGRDDQPQHF.

The chain carries TRBV19 and TRBJ2-1; checking the TCRdb D call of TRBD2 is not possible without DNA. The CDR3 covers 13 residues. Germline V gives CDR1 LNHDA, CDR2 SQIVND (reference sequence). The CDR3 sequence: CASSTGLYNEQFF.

This sequence joins TRBV7-3 and TRBJ2-6. The CDR3 spans 14 residues. Germline loops: CDR1 SGHTA, CDR2 FQGTGA. The CDR3 loop reads CASSLIQGANVLTF.

This chain joins TRBV20-1 and TRBJ2-4. The CDR3 is 14 residues long. CDR1 and CDR2 from the germline V gene are DFQATT and SNEGSKA (reference sequence). CDR3 protein: CSAKSSQGSDIQYF.

This chain connects TRBV7-6 to TRBJ2-2; TCRdb names TRBD1, which stays unverified in the absence of DNA. Germline loops: CDR1 SGHVS, CDR2 FNYEAQ. This CDR3 contains 16 residues. CDR3 region: CASSQNQGGTAGELFF.

The rearrangement uses TRBV6-2 or TRBV6-3 and TRBJ2-3. There are 14 residues in the CDR3. Per the germline V gene, CDR1 is MNHEY and CDR2 is SVGEGT. CDR3 residues: CASSPTLNTDTQYF.

V gene TRBV12-3 or TRBV12-4 combines with J gene TRBJ1-1. This CDR3 contains 17 residues. The CDR3 sequence is CATSSVQEGRQNTEAFF.

This chain connects TRBV29-1 to TRBJ2-7; TCRdb's D gene call, TRBD1, goes unchecked for lack of DNA. The CDR3 consists of 13 residues. Germline-derived CDR1 and CDR2 are SQVTM and ANQGSEA. CDR3 in amino acids: CSVEGDAGYEQYF.

The rearrangement links TRBV12-3 or TRBV12-4 to TRBJ2-1; checking the TCRdb D call of TRBD2 is not possible without DNA. The CDR3 contains 16 residues. The CDR3 here is CASSFFFQRGRNEQFF.

This rearrangement joins TRBV12-3 or TRBV12-4 to TRBJ2-3; TCRdb's D call, TRBD2, is unchecked because there is no DNA. CDR3 length equals 15 residues. The CDR3 protein is CASSGLAGPTDTQYF.

The chain joins TRBV9 to TRBJ1-4; the TRBD1 assignment by TCRdb is unverifiable without DNA. CDR3 size: 14 residues. CDR1 and CDR2 from the germline V gene are SGDLS and YYNGEE. CDR3 sequence reads: CASSRDSLFEKLFF.

The chain combines TRBV5-4 with TRBJ2-2; the TCRdb call, TRBD1, lacks DNA for checking. The CDR3 extends over 16 amino acids. Germline V gives CDR1 SGHNT, CDR2 YYREEE (reference sequence). CDR3 sequence: CASTITGQANTGELFF.

The chain couples TRBV7-2 to TRBJ1-5. CDR1 and CDR2 (germline): SGHTA, FQGNSA. The CDR3 length is 14 residues. The CDR3 loop reads CASSDRVGNQPQHF.

The chain links TRBV20-1 to TRBJ2-2. Germline-derived CDR1 and CDR2 are DFQATT and SNEGSKA (reference sequence). The CDR3 has 16 residues. CDR3 sequence: CSASRISFETGGELFF.